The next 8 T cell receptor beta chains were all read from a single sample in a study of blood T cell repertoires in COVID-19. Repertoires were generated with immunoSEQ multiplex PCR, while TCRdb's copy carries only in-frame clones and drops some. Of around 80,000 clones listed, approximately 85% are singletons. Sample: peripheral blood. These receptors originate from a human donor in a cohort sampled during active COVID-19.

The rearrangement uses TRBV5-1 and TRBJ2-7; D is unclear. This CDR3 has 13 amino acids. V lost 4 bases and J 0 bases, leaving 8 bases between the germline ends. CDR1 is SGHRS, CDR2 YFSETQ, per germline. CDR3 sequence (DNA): TGCGCCAGCAGCCCAGCGAACTCCTACGAGCAGTACTTC. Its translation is CASSPANSYEQYF.

The CDR3 is CASSSQGPQHF. Here the CDR3 DNA reads TGTGCCAGCAGTTCCCAGGGGCCCCAGCATTTT. The chain employs TRBV6-2 or TRBV6-3 and TRBJ1-5; the D gene is possibly TRBD1 (5 bases). Trimming removed 4 bases from V and 9 bases from J, with 7 bases in between. Germline CDR1 reads MNHEY; CDR2 reads SVGEGT. The CDR3 is 11 amino acids.

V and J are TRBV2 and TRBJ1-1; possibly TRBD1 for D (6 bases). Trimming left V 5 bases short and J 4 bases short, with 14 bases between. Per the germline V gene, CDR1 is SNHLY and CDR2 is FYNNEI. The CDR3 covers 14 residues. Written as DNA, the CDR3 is TGTGCCAGCAGTTACACAGGGATGAGCACTGAAGCTTTCTTT. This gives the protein CASSYTGMSTEAFF.

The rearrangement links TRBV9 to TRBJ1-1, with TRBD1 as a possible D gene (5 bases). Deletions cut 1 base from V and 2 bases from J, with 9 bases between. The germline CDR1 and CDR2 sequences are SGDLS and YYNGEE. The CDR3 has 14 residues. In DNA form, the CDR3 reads TGTGCCAGCAGCGTACAGGGCTCTAACACTGAAGCTTTCTTT. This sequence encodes CASSVQGSNTEAFF.

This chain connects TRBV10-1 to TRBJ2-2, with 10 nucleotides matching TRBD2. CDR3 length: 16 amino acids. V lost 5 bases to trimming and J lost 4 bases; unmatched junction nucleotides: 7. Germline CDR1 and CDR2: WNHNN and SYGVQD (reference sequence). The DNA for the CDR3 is TGCGCCAGCAGTAGCGGGGGGGCCTCGAGCACCGGGGAGCTGTTTTTT. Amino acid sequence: CASSSGGASSTGELFF.

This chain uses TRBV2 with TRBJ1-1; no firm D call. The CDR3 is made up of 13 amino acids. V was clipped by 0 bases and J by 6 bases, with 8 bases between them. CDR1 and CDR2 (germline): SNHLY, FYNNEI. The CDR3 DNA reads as TGTGCCAGCAGTGAAGCCCGACTGTCTGAAGCTTTCTTT. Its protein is CASSEARLSEAFF.

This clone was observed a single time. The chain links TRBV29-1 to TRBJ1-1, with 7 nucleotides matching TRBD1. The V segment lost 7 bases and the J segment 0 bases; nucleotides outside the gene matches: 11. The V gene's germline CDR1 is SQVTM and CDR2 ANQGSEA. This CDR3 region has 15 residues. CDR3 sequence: CSAQGGQRLNTEAFF. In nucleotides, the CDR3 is TGCAGCGCCCAGGGGGGACAGCGGTTGAACACTGAAGCTTTCTTT. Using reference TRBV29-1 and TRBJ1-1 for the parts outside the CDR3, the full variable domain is SAVISQKPSRDICQRGTSLTIQCQVDSQVTMMFWYRQQPGQSLTLIATANQGSEATYESGFVIDKFPISRPNLTFSTLTVSNMSPEDSSIYLCSAQGGQRLNTEAFFGQGTRLTVV.

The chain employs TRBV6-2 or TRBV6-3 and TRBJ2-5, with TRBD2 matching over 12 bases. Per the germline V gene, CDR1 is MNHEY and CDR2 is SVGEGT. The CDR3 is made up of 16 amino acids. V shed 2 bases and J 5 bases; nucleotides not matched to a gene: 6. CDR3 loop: CASSYASGGAGETQYF. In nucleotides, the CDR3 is TGTGCCAGCAGTTACGCTAGCGGGGGGGCGGGCGAGACCCAGTACTTC.